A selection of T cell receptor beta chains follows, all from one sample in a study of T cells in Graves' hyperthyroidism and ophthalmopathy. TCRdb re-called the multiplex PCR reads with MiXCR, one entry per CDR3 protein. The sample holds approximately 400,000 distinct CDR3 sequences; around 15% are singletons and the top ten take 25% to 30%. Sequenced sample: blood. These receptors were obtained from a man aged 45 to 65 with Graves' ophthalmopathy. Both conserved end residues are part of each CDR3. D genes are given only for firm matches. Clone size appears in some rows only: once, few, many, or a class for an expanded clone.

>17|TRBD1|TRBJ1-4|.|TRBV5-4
TGTGCCAGCAGCTCTCCCCGCGGGACAGGGGATCGTGAAAAACTGTTTTTT
CASSSPRGTGDREKLFF
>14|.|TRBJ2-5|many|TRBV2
TGTGCCAGCAGTGATGGAGGAGGCGGGAAGACCCAGTACTTC
CASSDGGGGKTQYF
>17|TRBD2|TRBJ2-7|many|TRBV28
TGTGCCAGCAGTTTCCCGGGACTAGCGGGAGGGTTCCACGAGCAGTACTTC
CASSFPGLAGGFHEQYF
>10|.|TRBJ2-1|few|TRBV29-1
TGCAGCGTAATATCCACTGAGCAGTTCTTC
CSVISTEQFF
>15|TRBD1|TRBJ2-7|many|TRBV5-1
TGCGCCAGCAGCAACGAGCCGGGACAGGGCTACGAGCAGTACTTC
CASSNEPGQGYEQYF
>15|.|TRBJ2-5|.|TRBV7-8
TGTGCCAGCAGCTTAGGTGCACTCCGACAAGAGACCCAGTACTTC
CASSLGALRQETQYF
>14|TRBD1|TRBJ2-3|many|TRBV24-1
TGTGCCACCAGTGATCCGGACAGGGACTATACGCAGTATTTT
CATSDPDRDYTQYF
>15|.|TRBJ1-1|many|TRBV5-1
TGCGCCAGCACCGAAAGGGCAGAACTGAACACTGAAGCTTTCTTT
CASTERAELNTEAFF
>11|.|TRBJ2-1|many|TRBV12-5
TGTGCTAGTGCCTTCTCGGGTGAGCAGTTCTTC
CASAFSGEQFF
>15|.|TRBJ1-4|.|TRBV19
TGTGCCACCCTTGGGGAGGGACTGATCCCTGAAAAACTGTTTTTT
CATLGEGLIPEKLFF
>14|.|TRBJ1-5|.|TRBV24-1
TGTGCCACCACCTCCCGGGCTCCAGGTCAGCCCCAGCATTTT
CATTSRAPGQPQHF
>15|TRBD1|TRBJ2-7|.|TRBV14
TGTGCCAGCAGCCGATCCCGGGACAGGGGGTACGAGCAGTACTTC
CASSRSRDRGYEQYF
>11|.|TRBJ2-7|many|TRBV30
TGTGCCTGGACAGGGTCCCACGAGCAGTACTTC
CAWTGSHEQYF
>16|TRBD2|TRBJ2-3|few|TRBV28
TGTGCCAGCAGTCAGGCCGGGACTAGCGTCGCAGATACGCAGTATTTT
CASSQAGTSVADTQYF
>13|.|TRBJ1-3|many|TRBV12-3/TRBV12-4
TGTGCCAGCACCGGGAGCATGTGGGACACCATATATTTT
CASTGSMWDTIYF
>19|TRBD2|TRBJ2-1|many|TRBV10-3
TGTGCCATCAGTGAGCCCTCAGGAAAAGCGGGAACGGTGTACAATGAGCAGTTCTTC
CAISEPSGKAGTVYNEQFF